Listed below are T cell receptor beta chains from one sample, sequenced in a study of T cells after yellow fever vaccination. TCRdb redid the calling of the 5' RACE reads with MiXCR, one entry per CDR3 protein. Altogether some 600,000 distinct CDR3 sequences are present, 10% to 15% being singletons, with the ten largest covering more than 13%. Source: PBMCs, taken on the day of the yellow fever booster vaccination. Receptors originate from a man under 40 who received the YFV17D yellow fever vaccine. The CDR3 runs from the conserved cysteine through the conserved F or W. Fields, in order: clone size, J gene, V gene, D gene, CDR3 protein, CDR3 DNA. A D gene is named only where the DNA matches it firmly. Clone size is given for some rows only: seen once, a few or many times, or a class if the clone is expanded.

>NA|TRBJ2-7|TRBV5-1|NA
CASSLDAALSYEQYF
TGCGCCAGCAGCTTGGACGCAGCGCTCTCCTACGAGCAGTACTTC
>NA|TRBJ2-7|TRBV7-2|TRBD2
CASTHSAGDEQYF
TGTGCCAGCACCCATTCAGCGGGAGACGAGCAGTACTTC
>few|TRBJ2-7|TRBV27|NA
CASSGGAGGSSYEQYF
TGTGCCAGCAGTGGGGGGGCTGGCGGCTCGTCCTACGAGCAGTACTTC
>many|TRBJ2-7|TRBV18|NA
CASSSQESYEQYF
TGTGCCAGCTCATCCCAGGAGAGCTACGAGCAGTACTTC
>many|TRBJ2-3|TRBV7-2|NA
CASNGGITDTQYF
TGTGCCAGCAACGGCGGGATTACAGATACGCAGTATTTT
>few|TRBJ1-4|TRBV12-3/TRBV12-4|TRBD1
CASSRDRGLDEKLFF
TGTGCCAGCAGCCGGGACAGGGGGCTAGACGAAAAACTGTTTTTT
>NA|TRBJ2-7|TRBV29-1|NA
CSVSTGYSSYEQYF
TGCAGCGTATCGACGGGATACAGCTCCTACGAGCAGTACTTC
>few|TRBJ2-7|TRBV18|TRBD1
CASSPAGQGRYEQYF
TGTGCCAGCTCACCCGCGGGACAGGGCCGCTACGAGCAGTACTTC
>NA|TRBJ2-1|TRBV29-1|TRBD2
CSAEGLRKNEQFF
TGCAGCGCCGAGGGACTAAGGAAAAATGAGCAGTTCTTC
>NA|TRBJ2-7|TRBV11-2|TRBD1
CASRRTGQGTYEQYF
TGTGCCAGCAGGCGTACGGGACAGGGCACCTACGAGCAGTACTTC
>many|TRBJ2-5|TRBV28|NA
CASSLGPYQETQYF
TGTGCCAGCAGTTTAGGGCCCTACCAAGAGACCCAGTACTTC
>NA|TRBJ2-1|TRBV3-1|NA
CASSQESQERNYNEQFF
TGTGCCAGCAGCCAAGAGTCTCAGGAGCGTAACTACAATGAGCAGTTCTTC
>few|TRBJ2-3|TRBV24-1|NA
CATRVGKMRENTDTQYF
TGTGCCACCAGGGTGGGGAAGATGAGGGAAAACACAGATACGCAGTATTTT
>NA|TRBJ1-1|TRBV29-1|NA
CSAKGGLDTEAFF
TGCAGCGCAAAGGGGGGGTTGGACACTGAAGCTTTCTTT
>many|TRBJ2-6|TRBV6-2/TRBV6-3|NA
CASSYSISGANVLTF
TGTGCCAGCAGTTACTCGATTTCTGGGGCCAACGTCCTGACTTTC
>NA|TRBJ1-2|TRBV19|NA
CASTWGAGDYGYTF
TGTGCCAGTACGTGGGGGGCCGGAGACTATGGCTACACCTTC
>few|TRBJ2-1|TRBV5-1|TRBD2
CASGFLAGSSYNEQFF
TGCGCCAGCGGATTCCTAGCGGGGAGCTCCTACAATGAGCAGTTCTTC
>NA|TRBJ2-5|TRBV18|NA
CASSPPDRPFPGAQYF
TGTGCCAGCTCACCACCGGACAGGCCATTCCCGGGGGCCCAGTACTTC
>NA|TRBJ2-5|TRBV6-2/TRBV6-3|TRBD1
CASSYSWGQGSWGPQETQYF
TGTGCCAGCAGTTACTCGTGGGGACAGGGGTCCTGGGGACCCCAAGAGACCCAGTACTTC
>many|TRBJ2-1|TRBV20-1|NA
CSARSGSSYNEQFF
TGCAGTGCTAGATCCGGGAGCTCCTACAATGAGCAGTTCTTC
>few|TRBJ1-1|TRBV20-1|TRBD1
CSARTGGSRTEAFF
TGCAGTGCTAGGACAGGGGGTAGTAGGACTGAAGCTTTCTTT
>few|TRBJ1-2|TRBV25-1|NA
CASSDRVGGYTF
TGTGCCAGCAGTGACAGGGTGGGAGGCTACACCTTC
>NA|TRBJ2-3|TRBV5-1|TRBD1
CASSTTGTGGQDRQITQYF
TGCGCCAGCAGCACTACCGGGACAGGGGGCCAAGACCGCCAGATTACGCAGTATTTT
>NA|TRBJ2-2|TRBV19|NA
CASIGKNTGELFF
TGTGCCAGTATAGGAAAGAACACCGGGGAGCTGTTTTTT
>NA|TRBJ2-3|TRBV20-1|NA
CSAAPLATTDTQYF
TGCAGTGCAGCCCCTCTGGCGACGACAGATACGCAGTATTTT
>few|TRBJ1-2|TRBV5-1|NA
CASSLGAGTNYGYTF
TGCGCCAGCAGCTTGGGGGCAGGTACTAACTATGGCTACACCTTC
>few|TRBJ2-1|TRBV19|NA
CASSPQSGLPNEQFF
TGTGCCAGTAGTCCTCAATCGGGCCTGCCCAATGAGCAGTTCTTC
>NA|TRBJ2-7|TRBV29-1|NA
CSVTGGPSYEQYF
TGCAGCGTAACCGGAGGGCCGTCCTACGAGCAGTACTTC
>NA|TRBJ2-3|TRBV28|NA
CASSPPEGLSTDTQYF
TGTGCCAGCAGTCCCCCAGAGGGATTAAGCACAGATACGCAGTATTTT
>NA|TRBJ2-5|TRBV4-3|NA
CASSQDSQTQYF
TGCGCCAGCAGCCAAGATAGCCAGACCCAGTACTTC
>few|TRBJ2-7|TRBV7-2|NA
CASSLGRGNYEQYF
TGTGCCAGCAGCTTGGGGAGAGGAAACTACGAGCAGTACTTC
>few|TRBJ2-4|TRBV20-1|NA
CSARVTQNIQYF
TGCAGTGCTAGAGTCACCCAAAACATTCAGTACTTC
>few|TRBJ2-3|TRBV20-1|TRBD2
CSARDWGGRGDTQYF
TGCAGTGCTAGAGATTGGGGCGGGAGGGGTGATACGCAGTATTTT
>NA|TRBJ2-2|TRBV6-2/TRBV6-3|TRBD2
CASIGTTTGELFF
TGTGCCAGCATCGGGACTACCACCGGGGAGCTGTTTTTT
>NA|TRBJ2-2|TRBV5-1|NA
CASSFEADGELSF
TGCGCCAGCAGCTTTGAGGCAGACGGGGAGCTGTCTTTT
>few|TRBJ1-6|TRBV7-2|NA
CASSLGGAGTNSPLHF
TGTGCCAGCAGCTTGGGGGGGGCGGGGACCAACTCACCCCTCCACTTT
>NA|TRBJ1-4|TRBV6-1|NA
CASSPGRFEKLFF
TGTGCCAGCAGTCCGGGACGGTTTGAAAAACTGTTTTTT
>NA|TRBJ2-7|TRBV5-5|TRBD2
CASSLGEASGSYEQYF
TGTGCCAGCAGCTTGGGGGAGGCTAGCGGGAGCTACGAGCAGTACTTC
>many|TRBJ1-1|TRBV5-6|NA
CASSLRGTNTEAFF
TGTGCCAGCAGCTTGAGGGGGACCAACACTGAAGCTTTCTTT
>few|TRBJ2-1|TRBV7-2|NA
CASSPQTGSNEQFF
TGTGCCAGCAGCCCCCAGACAGGATCGAATGAGCAGTTCTTC
>few|TRBJ2-5|TRBV28|TRBD2
CASSFPGGVKTQYF
TGTGCCAGCAGTTTCCCCGGGGGGGTGAAGACCCAGTACTTC
>NA|TRBJ1-1|TRBV7-2|NA
CASSLDGGRSTEAFF
TGTGCCAGCAGCTTAGACGGGGGGCGCAGCACTGAAGCTTTCTTT
>few|TRBJ2-3|TRBV12-3/TRBV12-4|NA
CASSGSRNTQYF
TGTGCCAGCAGCGGAAGCCGGAATACGCAGTATTTT
>many|TRBJ2-3|TRBV5-1|NA
CASSLKGIRADTQYF
TGCGCCAGCAGCTTAAAGGGTATAAGGGCAGATACGCAGTATTTT
>many|TRBJ2-7|TRBV27|NA
CASSWGVGPYEQYF
TGTGCCAGCAGTTGGGGGGTGGGCCCTTACGAGCAGTACTTC
>NA|TRBJ2-4|TRBV5-4|NA
CASSGSQGGGNIQYF
TGTGCCAGCAGCGGTTCCCAGGGGGGGGGAAACATTCAGTACTTC
>NA|TRBJ1-3|TRBV9|NA
CASSVGQAHTIYF
TGTGCCAGCAGCGTAGGACAGGCACACACCATATATTTT
>NA|TRBJ2-2|TRBV11-2|NA
CASSLAGGGKTGELFF
TGTGCCAGCAGCTTAGCCGGTGGGGGGAAGACCGGGGAGCTGTTTTTT
>NA|TRBJ2-5|TRBV5-4|TRBD1
CASSLRIDRPGGTQYF
TGTGCCAGCAGCTTGCGGATAGACAGGCCAGGGGGGACCCAGTACTTC
>NA|TRBJ2-3|TRBV10-3|NA
CAISEDPLPDTQYF
TGTGCCATCAGTGAGGACCCACTCCCAGATACGCAGTATTTT
>few|TRBJ2-1|TRBV6-2/TRBV6-3|NA
CASSYPSSYNEQFF
TGTGCCAGCAGTTACCCGAGCTCCTACAATGAGCAGTTCTTC
>few|TRBJ2-5|TRBV9|NA
CASRRGGSYQETQYF
TGTGCCAGCAGACGGGGCGGGTCGTACCAAGAGACCCAGTACTTC
>NA|TRBJ2-1|TRBV5-4|TRBD2
CASSKTSGEQFF
TGTGCCAGCAGCAAAACTAGCGGTGAGCAGTTCTTC
>NA|TRBJ1-1|TRBV19|NA
CASRRAENTEAFF
TGTGCCAGTAGACGGGCTGAGAACACTGAAGCTTTCTTT
>many|TRBJ2-7|TRBV7-9|NA
CASSLSRAFDEQYF
TGTGCCAGCAGCTTATCTAGAGCTTTCGACGAGCAGTACTTC
>NA|TRBJ2-4|TRBV4-3|NA
CASSQDIVGKAKNIQYF
TGCGCCAGCAGCCAAGATATAGTAGGGAAAGCCAAAAACATTCAGTACTTC
>NA|TRBJ2-6|TRBV6-1|NA
CASSETKGLSGANVLTF
TGTGCCAGCAGTGAAACCAAAGGGCTTTCAGGGGCCAACGTCCTGACTTTC